This T cell receptor (beta chain) was found in a study of blood T cell repertoires in COVID-19. V lost 6 bases, J lost 2 bases, and 8 bases stayed unmatched. The CDR3 spans 15 residues. Germline V CDR1 and CDR2: SGHRS, YFSETQ. This clone has a single count. Here immunoSEQ multiplex PCR was the method, and the copy in TCRdb shows in-frame clones only, minus some. The profile shows approximately 98,000 clones, roughly four fifths of them singletons. This sequence originates from a man between 60 and 75 years old with acute or convalescent COVID-19. The genes are TRBV5-1 and TRBJ2-3; 8 bases map to TRBD1. Sample: peripheral blood. CDR3 sequence: CASTQTGDNTDTQYF. The CDR3 DNA is TGCGCCAGCACCCAGACAGGGGATAACACAGATACGCAGTATTTT.